This TCR beta chain was documented in a study of OX40 agonist ivuxolimab in advanced cancers. CDR3 length: 13 residues. The germline V and J ends were trimmed by 5 bases and 3 bases, with 7 bases remaining between them. Germline lookup yields CDR1 SGHNT and CDR2 YENEEA. This clone has a single count. Repertoires were generated with immunoSEQ multiplex PCR, while TCRdb's copy carries only in-frame clones and drops some. The table includes about 55,000 clones, roughly 83% detected once. This chain uses TRBV11-3 with TRBJ1-4; a weak D match, TRBD1 (6 bases). The source of this sequence is an adult with an advanced solid tumor such as melanoma, head and neck, liver or kidney cancer. This specimen was CD4+ or CD8+ T cells sorted from blood, taken in a trial of the OX40 agonist ivuxolimab. This chain's CDR3 is CASSQGSNEKLFF. The CDR3 DNA is TGTGCCAGCAGCCAGGGGTCTAATGAAAAACTGTTTTTT.